This record covers a single T cell receptor beta chain. Its binding antigen is unknown. Qualities for individual bases were not recorded, and no much larger clone is one base off. This sample is part of a study of blood T cell repertoires in COVID-19 (dated by TCRdb to 2020 to 2022). General notes on the study: Collaborator samples came from the United States, Italy and Spain and covered acute and convalescent phases of COVID-19. The material from the prospective study consisted of cDNA or gDNA derived from T cells, B-cell-depleted T cells, or PBMCs. Samples came from the ongoing ImmuneRACE study (first 160 participants) plus 1,254 subjects from 6 global collaborators. Subjects who had been exposed to COVID-19, were actively infected with it, or had recovered from it provided the deeply sampled blood TCRbeta repertoires that made up the dataset. HLA class I and class II types, where available, came from metadata supplied by the sample provider rather than from assay-based typing. The sample metadata nearly always contained a de-identified subject ID, COVID-19 status, age in years and sex. The repertoires were released in a freely available public database meant as a resource for research on the immune response to SARS-CoV-2.

CDR1 is given as SNHLY and CDR2 as FYNNEI, both from the germline V gene. V lost 6 bases and J lost 4 bases, and the count of bases not matched to a germline gene is 6. Including cysteine and phenylalanine, the CDR3 has 13 amino acids. Only CDR3 DNA is held: 39 bases, read in frame from base 1. TCRbeta CDR3 regions were amplified from genomic DNA by means of the immunoSEQ Assay, a bias-controlled multiplex PCR. For the original study's pipeline: Nucleated cell counts per sample were estimated from amplification of reference gene primers within the assay. Sequence reads were collapsed and filtered to measure the absolute abundance of every unique TCRbeta CDR3 rearrangement. Productive Simpson clonality was computed per sample as the square root of Simpson's diversity index over productive rearrangements. The table comes from immuneACCESS by way of TCRdb, which keeps in-frame sequences with V and J called. Part of the clones is missing from these tables; in studies checked, under half for an unresolved V gene and the rest for unknown reasons. V and J calls and clone size are as listed in that table; D and trimming were resolved from the DNA. The sample records under 300,000 clones, 80% to 85% of which are singletons. Together, the top ten hold around 3.5% of the sample.

The collaborating institutions used their own protocols to collect whole blood in K2EDTA tubes. For TCRbeta analysis, collaborators shipped samples as frozen whole blood, isolated PBMCs, or DNA extracted from either of those sample types. Summary of the overall study and its limitations: Clinical and demographic metadata were provided uncurated, with the amount varying by source and participant.

The source material was peripheral blood. This chain is built from TRBV2 and TRBJ2-7; 7 nucleotides in the junction match TRBD1. This clonotype originated in a woman under 30 with acute or convalescent COVID-19. This receptor has the CDR3 CASRLTGPYEQYF. The DNA sequence is as follows: TGTGCCAGCAGATTGACAGGGCCGTACGAGCAGTACTTC.